One sample yielded the 12 T cell receptor beta chains listed below, sequenced in a study of STAT5B mutations in CD4+ large granular lymphocyte leukemia (dated by TCRdb to between 2020 and 2023). Receptor amplification or capture employed the immunoSEQ multiplex PCR assay. TCRdb retrieved this table from immuneACCESS and kept in-frame rearrangements only. Not all clones are present; in checked studies, unresolved V genes account for under half, and no reason is known for the remainder. The sample profile shows roughly 46,000 clones; 84% of them were found once. 0.35% of the sample is held by the ten biggest clonotypes. The sample was CD4+ T cells from blood buffy coats. Receptor source: a human donor in good health.

The J gene is TRBJ2-2, the V gene TRBV28; TRBD2 matches at 11 bases. The CDR3 covers 17 residues. The J segment lost 3 bases and the V segment lost 2 bases, leaving 5 bases of the junction unmatched. The V gene's germline CDR1 is MDHEN and CDR2 SYDVKM. The CDR3 nucleotides are TGTGCCAGCAGTTTACTAGCGGGGGGCCGGGACACCGGGGAGCTGTTTTTT. It translates to CASSLLAGGRDTGELFF.

CDR3 in amino acids: CASSPQEPPYEQYF. CDR3 sequence (DNA): TGTGCCAGCTCACCACAGGAGCCTCCCTACGAGCAGTACTTC. This chain joins TRBV18 and TRBJ2-7; D not certain. Per the germline V gene, CDR1 is KGHSH and CDR2 is LQKENI. V was trimmed by 1 base and J by 2 bases, leaving 9 bases between them. The CDR3 contains 14 residues.

This rearrangement joins TRBV18 to TRBJ1-2; D ambiguous. Trimming shortened V by 0 bases and J by 4 bases, and 9 bases separated the two germline ends. This CDR3 is built from 14 residues. Germline V gene data show CDR1 as KGHSH and CDR2 as LQKENI. The CDR3 DNA is TGTGCCAGCTCACCACCCTCCGAGGCCTATGGCTACACCTTC. It codes for CASSPPSEAYGYTF.

Worth noting for this clone: At one end, the junction sequence differs from germline, possibly due to a read error. This rearrangement joins TRBV6-1 to TRBJ2-7, with 11 positions matching TRBD1. The CDR3 is 12 residues long. Per the germline V gene, CDR1 is MNHNS and CDR2 is SASEGT. The CDR3 sequence is CASSDRDRGWVF. In nucleotides, the CDR3 is TGTGCCAGCAGTGATAGGGACAGGGGGTGGGTCTTC.

The V gene is TRBV7-3, the J gene TRBJ2-5; TRBD2 matches 7 bases. After removal of 5 bases from V and 0 bases from J, the junction contained 6 bases not matched to a gene. The germline CDR1 and CDR2 sequences are SGHTA and FQGTGA. The CDR3 is made up of 15 amino acids. CDR3 DNA sequence: TGTGCCAGCAGCCGGTCCGGGACTAACCAAGAGACCCAGTACTTC. Its protein product is CASSRSGTNQETQYF.

This clone occurred a few times. V and J are TRBV27 and TRBJ1-1, with D unclear. This CDR3 has 14 residues. V was cut by 4 bases and J by 2 bases, with 11 bases left in between. The germline V gene encodes CDR1 MNHEY and CDR2 SMNVEV (reference sequence). The chain's CDR3 is CASSSGRLNTEAFF. The CDR3 DNA reads TGTGCCAGCAGTTCAGGCAGGCTAAACACTGAAGCTTTCTTT.

This clone was seen a few times. This chain connects TRBV2 to TRBJ2-2; maybe TRBD1 (6 bases). CDR3 size: 13 residues. The V gene's germline CDR1 is SNHLY and CDR2 FYNNEI. With 6 bases removed from V and 6 bases from J, the gap between germline ends came to 11 bases. The CDR3: CASSGQGSGELFF. The CDR3 coding sequence is TGTGCCAGCAGCGGGCAGGGGTCCGGGGAGCTGTTTTTT.

V gene TRBV28 combines with J gene TRBJ2-2; D gene uncertain. The CDR3 is made up of 14 amino acids. Trimming left V 4 bases short and J 16 bases short, with 22 bases between. In germline, CDR1 is MDHEN, CDR2 SYDVKM. CDR3 protein: CASSSPMGKGPPFF. DNA of the CDR3: TGTGCCAGCAGTTCCCCCATGGGGAAGGGTCCTCCGTTTTTT.

The V and J genes are TRBV9 and TRBJ1-4; unclear D gene. Germline V CDR1 and CDR2: SGDLS, YYNGEE. The CDR3 has 15 residues. Deletions cut 0 bases from V and 0 bases from J, with 6 bases between. The CDR3 reads CASSVGASTNEKLFF. The CDR3 DNA reads TGTGCCAGCAGCGTAGGTGCCTCAACTAATGAAAAACTGTTTTTT.

V usage is TRBV28 and J usage is TRBJ2-1, with D possibly TRBD2 on 5 matching bases. V lost 4 bases, J lost 7 bases, and 23 bases lay in between. Germline V lookup: CDR1 MDHEN, CDR2 SYDVKM. The CDR3 spans 17 residues. The CDR3 DNA reads TGTGCCAGCAGTTCCATCCTCGCCAGCCGCGGGCGGAATGAGCAGTTCTTC. It translates to CASSSILASRGRNEQFF.

The chain has TRBV5-1 and TRBJ1-1; the match to TRBD1 covers 8 bases. The trim removed 4 bases at V and 3 bases at J, leaving 8 bases unmatched. Germline V lookup: CDR1 SGHRS, CDR2 YFSETQ. This CDR3 is built from 15 residues. The CDR3 DNA reads TGCGCCAGCAGCCTAAACCCGGGACAGGACACTGAAGCTTTCTTT. Translated: CASSLNPGQDTEAFF.

V usage is TRBV29-1 and J usage is TRBJ2-2; D ambiguous. Per the germline V gene, CDR1 is SQVTM and CDR2 is ANQGSEA. The CDR3 length is 11 residues. This CDR3 reads CSGLNTGELFF. For the CDR3, the DNA is TGCAGTGGATTAAATACCGGGGAGCTGTTTTTT.